This is a list of T cell receptor beta chains from one sample in a study of early T cells in non-severe SARS-CoV-2 infection. TCRdb used MiXCR to reprocess the 5' RACE reads, holding one entry per CDR3 protein. The data hold over 45,000 distinct CDR3 sequences, with under 7.5% observed a single time. The specimen comprised whole blood, sampled at baseline. The receptor set was obtained from an adult who was a healthcare worker with PCR-confirmed SARS-CoV-2 infection or an uninfected control (not recorded which). The CDR3 runs from the conserved cysteine through the conserved F or W. D genes are given only for firm matches. A row's size may be missing; if present it is once, few, many or a size class.

d_call,clone_size,v_call,j_call,cdr3_aa,cdr3_nt
TRBD1,few,TRBV5-1,TRBJ2-7,CASSLGQGGSSYEQYF,TGCGCCAGCAGCTTGGGACAGGGGGGCAGCTCCTACGAGCAGTACTTC
-,many,TRBV4-1,TRBJ1-4,CASSPSKGGDEKLFF,TGCGCCAGCAGTCCATCGAAGGGGGGCGACGAAAAACTGTTTTTT
-,many,TRBV7-6,TRBJ2-7,CASSLRTEAYEQYF,TGTGCCAGCAGCCTACGGACAGAAGCCTACGAGCAGTACTTC
-,-,TRBV10-2,TRBJ2-2,CASSGAQGTGELFF,TGCGCCAGCAGTGGGGCACAGGGCACCGGGGAGCTGTTTTTT
-,few,TRBV18,TRBJ1-6,CASSETQGFNHF,TGTGCCAGCTCCGAGACACAGGGCTTTAACCACTTT
-,many,TRBV18,TRBJ1-5,CASSFQGRDQPQHF,TGTGCCAGCTCATTCCAGGGACGTGATCAGCCCCAGCATTTT
-,many,TRBV2,TRBJ1-2,CASRVWGGRSYGYTF,TGTGCCAGCCGAGTTTGGGGCGGAAGGAGCTATGGCTACACCTTC
TRBD1,-,TRBV5-1,TRBJ2-3,CASSLGQGATDTQYF,TGCGCCAGCAGCTTGGGACAGGGGGCAACAGATACGCAGTATTTT
-,many,TRBV20-1,TRBJ1-5,CSARDSNQPQHF,TGCAGTGCTAGAGATAGTAATCAGCCCCAGCATTTT
-,-,TRBV19,TRBJ2-7,CASSIFWEQYF,TGTGCCAGTAGTATTTTCTGGGAGCAGTACTTC
TRBD1,-,TRBV6-2/TRBV6-3,TRBJ1-2,CASRRTGPNYGYTF,TGTGCCAGCAGGCGGACAGGGCCTAACTATGGCTACACCTTC
TRBD1,many,TRBV6-1,TRBJ1-1,CASSEAGGGSNTEAFF,TGTGCCAGCAGTGAAGCGGGAGGGGGCTCGAACACTGAAGCTTTCTTT
-,-,TRBV11-3,TRBJ2-1,CASSLRLGGWNEQFF,TGTGCCAGCAGCTTAAGGCTAGGGGGATGGAATGAGCAGTTCTTC
TRBD2,few,TRBV27,TRBJ2-2,CASSLLAGGRTGELFF,TGTGCCAGCAGTTTATTAGCGGGGGGAAGAACCGGGGAGCTGTTTTTT
-,many,TRBV20-1,TRBJ1-5,CSASSVFGQSISNQPQHF,TGCAGTGCTAGTAGTGTTTTTGGACAGAGCATTAGCAATCAGCCCCAGCATTTT
TRBD2,many,TRBV5-4,TRBJ2-1,CASSPTSGGAYNEQFF,TGTGCCAGCAGCCCGACTAGCGGGGGGGCCTACAATGAGCAGTTCTTC
-,few,TRBV10-3,TRBJ1-2,CAISPLGGATTDYGYTF,TGTGCCATCAGTCCCCTGGGAGGGGCAACGACGGACTATGGCTACACCTTC
-,few,TRBV10-3,TRBJ2-7,CATGEARTYAYEQYF,TGTGCCACCGGGGAGGCCAGGACATACGCCTACGAGCAGTACTTC
TRBD2,-,TRBV3-1,TRBJ2-7,CASSPGLAVYEQYF,TGTGCCAGCAGCCCCGGACTAGCGGTCTACGAGCAGTACTTC
-,few,TRBV5-1,TRBJ2-7,CASSSQSEGEQYF,TGCGCCAGCAGCTCGCAGTCGGAGGGGGAGCAGTACTTC
-,many,TRBV20-1,TRBJ2-3,CSATSERTDTQYF,TGCAGTGCTACATCCGAGCGAACAGATACGCAGTATTTT
-,-,TRBV10-1,TRBJ2-1,CASSEHIGGNEQFF,TGCGCCAGCAGTGAGCACATTGGGGGGAATGAGCAGTTCTTC
-,once,TRBV7-9,TRBJ1-6,CASSPGDSPLHF,TGTGCCAGCAGCCCGGGTGATTCACCCCTCCACTTT
-,few,TRBV4-3,TRBJ2-6,CASSQDLSTGAPGANVLTF,TGCGCCAGCAGCCAAGATCTCTCGACAGGTGCTCCCGGGGCCAACGTCCTGACTTTC